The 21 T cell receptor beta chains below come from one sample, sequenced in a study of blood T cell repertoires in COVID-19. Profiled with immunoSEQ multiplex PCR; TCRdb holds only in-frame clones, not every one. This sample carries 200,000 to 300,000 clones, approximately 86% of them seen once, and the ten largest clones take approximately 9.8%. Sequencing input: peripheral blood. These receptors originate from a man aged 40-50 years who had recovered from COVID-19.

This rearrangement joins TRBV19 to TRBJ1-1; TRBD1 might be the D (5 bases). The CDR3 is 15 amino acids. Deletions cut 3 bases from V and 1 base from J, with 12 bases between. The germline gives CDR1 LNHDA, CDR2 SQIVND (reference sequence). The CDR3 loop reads CASSIWDTGNTEAFF. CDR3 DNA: TGTGCCAGTAGTATTTGGGATACAGGGAACACTGAAGCTTTCTTT. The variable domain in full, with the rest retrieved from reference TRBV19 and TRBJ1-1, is DGGITQSPKYLFRKEGQNVTLSCEQNLNHDAMYWYRQDPGQGLRLIYYSQIVNDFQKGDIAEGYSVSREKKESFPLTVTSAQKNPTAFYLCASSIWDTGNTEAFFGQGTRLTVV.

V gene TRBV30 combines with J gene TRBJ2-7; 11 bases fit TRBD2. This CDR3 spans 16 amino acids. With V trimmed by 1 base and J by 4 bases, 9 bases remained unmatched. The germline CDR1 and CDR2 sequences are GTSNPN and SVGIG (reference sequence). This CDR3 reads CAWSALAGGGGYEQYF. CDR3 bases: TGTGCCTGGAGTGCCCTAGCGGGAGGCGGCGGTTACGAGCAGTACTTC.

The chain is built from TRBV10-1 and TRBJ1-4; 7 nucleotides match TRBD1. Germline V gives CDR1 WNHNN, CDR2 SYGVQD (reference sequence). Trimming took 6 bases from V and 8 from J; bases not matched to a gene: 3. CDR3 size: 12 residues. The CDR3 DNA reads TGCGCCAGCAGCAGACAGGGCGAAAAACTGTTTTTT. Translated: CASSRQGEKLFF.

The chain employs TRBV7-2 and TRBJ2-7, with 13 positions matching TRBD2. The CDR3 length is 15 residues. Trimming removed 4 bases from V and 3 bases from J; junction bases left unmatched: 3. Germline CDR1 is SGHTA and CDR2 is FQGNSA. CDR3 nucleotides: TGTGCCAGCAGCTCGAGGACTAGCGGGAGCTACGAGCAGTACTTC. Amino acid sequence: CASSSRTSGSYEQYF.

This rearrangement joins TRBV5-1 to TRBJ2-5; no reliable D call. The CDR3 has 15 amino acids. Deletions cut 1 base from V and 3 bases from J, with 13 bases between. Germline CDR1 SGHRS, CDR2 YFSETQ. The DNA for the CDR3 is TGCGCCAGCAGCTTGACGACTTACTCAAAAGAGACCCAGTACTTC. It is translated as CASSLTTYSKETQYF.

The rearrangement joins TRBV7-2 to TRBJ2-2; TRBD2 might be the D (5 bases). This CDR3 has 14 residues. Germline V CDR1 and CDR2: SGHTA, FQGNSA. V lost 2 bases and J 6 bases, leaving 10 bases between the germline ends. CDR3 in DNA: TGTGCCAGCAGCTTACAAGCGGTCGCCGGGGAGCTGTTTTTT. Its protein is CASSLQAVAGELFF.

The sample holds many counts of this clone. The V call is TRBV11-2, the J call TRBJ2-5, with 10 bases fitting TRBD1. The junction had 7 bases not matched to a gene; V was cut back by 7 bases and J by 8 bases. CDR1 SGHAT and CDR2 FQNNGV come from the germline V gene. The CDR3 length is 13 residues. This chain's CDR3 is CASTPGQGRTQYF. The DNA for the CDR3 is TGTGCCAGCACCCCGGGACAGGGGCGAACCCAGTACTTC.

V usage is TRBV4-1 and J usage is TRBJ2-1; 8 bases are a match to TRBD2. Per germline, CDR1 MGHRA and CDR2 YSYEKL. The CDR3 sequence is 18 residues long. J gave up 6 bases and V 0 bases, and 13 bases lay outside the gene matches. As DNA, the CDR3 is TGCGCCAGCAGCCAAGATCGGCATGAAAGCGGGAGTCCCAATGAGCAGTTCTTC. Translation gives CASSQDRHESGSPNEQFF.

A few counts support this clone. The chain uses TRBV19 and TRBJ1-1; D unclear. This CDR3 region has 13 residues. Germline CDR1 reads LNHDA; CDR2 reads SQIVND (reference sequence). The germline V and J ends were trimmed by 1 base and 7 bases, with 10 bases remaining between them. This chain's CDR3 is CASSIGSGLEAFF. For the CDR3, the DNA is TGTGCCAGTAGTATAGGCAGCGGCCTTGAAGCTTTCTTT. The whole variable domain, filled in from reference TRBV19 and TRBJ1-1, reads DGGITQSPKYLFRKEGQNVTLSCEQNLNHDAMYWYRQDPGQGLRLIYYSQIVNDFQKGDIAEGYSVSREKKESFPLTVTSAQKNPTAFYLCASSIGSGLEAFFGQGTRLTVV.

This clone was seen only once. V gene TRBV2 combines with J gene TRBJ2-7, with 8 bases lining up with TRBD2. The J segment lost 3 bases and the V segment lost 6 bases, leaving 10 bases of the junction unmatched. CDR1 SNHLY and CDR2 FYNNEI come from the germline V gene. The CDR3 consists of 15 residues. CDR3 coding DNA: TGTGCCAGCAGCGCCGCGACTAGCGAGAGCTACGAGCAGTACTTC. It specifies CASSAATSESYEQYF.

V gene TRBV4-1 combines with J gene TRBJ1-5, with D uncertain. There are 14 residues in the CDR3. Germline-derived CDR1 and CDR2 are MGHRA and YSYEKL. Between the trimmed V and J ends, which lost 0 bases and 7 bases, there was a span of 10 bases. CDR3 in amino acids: CASSQERAEQPQHF. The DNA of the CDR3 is TGCGCCAGCAGCCAAGAGAGGGCGGAGCAGCCCCAGCATTTT.

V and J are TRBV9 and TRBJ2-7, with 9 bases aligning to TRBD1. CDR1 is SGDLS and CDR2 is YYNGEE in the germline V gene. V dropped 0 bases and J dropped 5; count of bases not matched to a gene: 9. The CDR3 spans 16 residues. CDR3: CASSVDPTGGEDEQYF. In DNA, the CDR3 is TGTGCCAGCAGCGTAGACCCAACAGGGGGCGAGGACGAGCAGTACTTC.

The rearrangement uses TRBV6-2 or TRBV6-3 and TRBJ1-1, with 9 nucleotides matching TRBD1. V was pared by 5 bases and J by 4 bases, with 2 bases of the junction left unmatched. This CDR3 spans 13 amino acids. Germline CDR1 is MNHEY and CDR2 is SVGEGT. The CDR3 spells CASSQTGGTEAFF. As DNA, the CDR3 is TGTGCCAGCAGTCAGACAGGGGGCACTGAAGCTTTCTTT.

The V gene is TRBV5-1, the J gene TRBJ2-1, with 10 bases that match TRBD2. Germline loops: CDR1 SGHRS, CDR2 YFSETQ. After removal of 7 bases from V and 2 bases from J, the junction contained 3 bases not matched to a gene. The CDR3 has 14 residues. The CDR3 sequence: CASQRGGTYNEQFF. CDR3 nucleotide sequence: TGCGCCAGCCAGCGGGGGGGAACCTACAATGAGCAGTTCTTC.

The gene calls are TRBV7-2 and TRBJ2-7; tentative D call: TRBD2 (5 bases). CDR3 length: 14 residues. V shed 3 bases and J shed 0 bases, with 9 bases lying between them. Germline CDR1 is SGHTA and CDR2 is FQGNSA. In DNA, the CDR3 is TGTGCCAGCAGCTTGGAGCGGAGCTCCTACGAGCAGTACTTC. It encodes CASSLERSSYEQYF.

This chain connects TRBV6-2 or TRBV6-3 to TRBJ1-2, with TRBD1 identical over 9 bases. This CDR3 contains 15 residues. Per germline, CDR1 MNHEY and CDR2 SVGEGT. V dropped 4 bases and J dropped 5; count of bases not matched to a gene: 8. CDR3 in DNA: TGTGCCAGCAGTTCAACAGGGGGCTCCACGTATGGCTACACCTTC. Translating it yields CASSSTGGSTYGYTF.

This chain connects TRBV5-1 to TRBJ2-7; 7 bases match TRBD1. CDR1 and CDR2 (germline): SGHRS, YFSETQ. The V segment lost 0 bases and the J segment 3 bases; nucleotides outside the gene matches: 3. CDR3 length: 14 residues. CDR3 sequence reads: CASSLVPGGYEQYF. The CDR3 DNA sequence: TGCGCCAGCAGCTTGGTACCAGGGGGCTACGAGCAGTACTTC. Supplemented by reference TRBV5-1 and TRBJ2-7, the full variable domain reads KAGVTQTPRYLIKTRGQQVTLSCSPISGHRSVSWYQQTPGQGLQFLFEYFSETQRNKGNFPGRFSGRQFSNSRSEMNVSTLELGDSALYLCASSLVPGGYEQYFGPGTRLTVT.

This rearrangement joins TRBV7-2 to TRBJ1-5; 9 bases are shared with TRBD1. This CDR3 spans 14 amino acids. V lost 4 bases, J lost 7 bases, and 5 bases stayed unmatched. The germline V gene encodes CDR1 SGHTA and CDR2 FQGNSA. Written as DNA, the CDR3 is TGTGCCAGCAGCTCCTGGGACAGGGCCCAGCCCCAGCATTTT. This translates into CASSSWDRAQPQHF.

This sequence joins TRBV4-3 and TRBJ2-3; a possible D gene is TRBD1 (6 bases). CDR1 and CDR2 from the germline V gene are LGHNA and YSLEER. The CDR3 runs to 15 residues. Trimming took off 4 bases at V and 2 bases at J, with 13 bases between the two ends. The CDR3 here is CASSRRTDNTDTQYF. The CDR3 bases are TGCGCCAGCAGCCGAAGGACAGATAACACAGATACGCAGTATTTT.

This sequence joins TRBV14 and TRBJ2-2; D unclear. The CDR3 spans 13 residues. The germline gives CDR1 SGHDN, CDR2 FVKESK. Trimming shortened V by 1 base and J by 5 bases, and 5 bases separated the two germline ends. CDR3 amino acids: CASSQVRTGELFF. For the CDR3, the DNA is TGTGCCAGCAGCCAAGTTCGGACCGGGGAGCTGTTTTTT.

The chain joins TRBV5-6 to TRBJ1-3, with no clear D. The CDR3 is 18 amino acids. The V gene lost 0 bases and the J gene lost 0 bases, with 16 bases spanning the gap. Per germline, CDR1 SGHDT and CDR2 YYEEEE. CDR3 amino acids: CASSLEFSGFHSGNTIYF. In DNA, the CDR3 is TGTGCCAGCAGCTTGGAATTTTCAGGCTTCCACTCTGGAAACACCATATATTTT.